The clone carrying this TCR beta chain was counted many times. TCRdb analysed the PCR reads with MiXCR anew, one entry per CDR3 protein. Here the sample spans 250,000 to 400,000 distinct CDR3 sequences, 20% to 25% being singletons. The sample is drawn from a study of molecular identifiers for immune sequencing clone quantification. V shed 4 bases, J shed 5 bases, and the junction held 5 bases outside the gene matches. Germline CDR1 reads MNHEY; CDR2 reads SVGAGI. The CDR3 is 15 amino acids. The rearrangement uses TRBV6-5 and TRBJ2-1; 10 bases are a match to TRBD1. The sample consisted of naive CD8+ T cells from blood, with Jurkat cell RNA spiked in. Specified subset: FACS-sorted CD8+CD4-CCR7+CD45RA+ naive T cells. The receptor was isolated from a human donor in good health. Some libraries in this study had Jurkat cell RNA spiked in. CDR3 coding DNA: TGTGCCAGCAGTTTCGGACAGGGGGTAAACAATGAGCAGTTCTTC. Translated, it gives CASSFGQGVNNEQFF.